Below, 4 T cell receptor beta chains from the same sample are listed, as sequenced in a study of shared clonotypes between healthy human individuals. TCRdb's table, derived via immunoSEQ multiplex PCR, lists solely in-frame clones and lacks some. The data hold 2 million to 3 million clones, with more than 85% observed a single time. The sequencing input was naive CD4+ T cells from PBMCs. The subset denotes: CD45RA+ positively selected. These receptors were obtained from a man aged 18 to 29 in good health. Some clones in this sample may be carry-over from other donors' samples.

V is TRBV4-1 and J is TRBJ2-3; 8 bases line up with TRBD1. The ends lost 1 base at V and 0 bases at J; junction bases unmatched: 0. Germline-derived CDR1 and CDR2 are MGHRA and YSYEKL. This CDR3 spans 15 amino acids. CDR3 residues: CASSQGTGSTDTQYF. In DNA, the CDR3 is TGCGCCAGCAGCCAAGGGACAGGGAGCACAGATACGCAGTATTTT.

The chain joins TRBV2 to TRBJ2-3; D not resolved. Germline values: CDR1 SNHLY, CDR2 FYNNEI. The V and J ends lost 4 bases and 10 bases respectively, with 12 bases between them. There are 12 residues in the CDR3. The CDR3: CASSGDWGSQYF. The CDR3 DNA follows: TGTGCCAGCAGTGGCGACTGGGGATCGCAGTATTTT.

The rearrangement links TRBV21-1 to TRBJ2-3; TRBD1 is the table's D call, not checked against the DNA. TRBV21-1 corresponds to a pseudogene. The CDR3 loop spans 16 amino acids. CDR3 in DNA: TGTGCCAGCAGCAAAGATCACAGGGGAATCACAGATACGCAGTATTTT. This encodes CASSKDHRGITDTQYF.

The chain employs TRBV7-3 and TRBJ1-3, with 7 bases aligning to TRBD1. From germline, CDR1 is SGHTA and CDR2 FQGTGA. CDR3 length: 15 amino acids. V was clipped by 5 bases and J by 3 bases; unmatched bases: 7. The CDR3 DNA reads as TGTGCCAGCAGCGCAGGACAGGCCAATGGAAACACCATATATTTT. Translating it yields CASSAGQANGNTIYF.